In its sample, the clone carrying this T cell receptor (beta chain) was seen many times. As yet, its antigen is unknown. The CDR3 covers 13 residues. Germline V gene data show CDR1 as SGHNT and CDR2 as YYREEE (reference sequence). Losses at the gene ends were 4 bases for V and 5 bases for J; bases not matched to a gene: 1. All of the isolated RNA was reverse transcribed, so expressed TCRB transcripts were sequenced. Data came from immunoSEQ multiplex PCR; TCRdb stores just in-frame clones and leaves some out. The profile covers some 150,000 clones, with less than 11% appearing a single time and under 1.5% taken by the ten largest. The data belong to a study of beta chain features in type 1 diabetes. General study points: Junctions at VDJ sites from type 1 diabetes patients had fewer insertions and more deletions.

The chain is built from TRBV5-4 and TRBJ2-1, with 9 bases that match TRBD2. The receptor's source is a man between 18 and 29 years old in good health. Sequenced sample: naive CD4+ T cells from blood. The CDR3 here is CASSRLADNEQFF. The CDR3 nucleotides are TGTGCCAGCAGCAGACTAGCGGACAATGAGCAGTTCTTC.